Listed below are T cell receptor beta chains from one sample, sequenced in a study of blood T cell repertoires in COVID-19. The assay was immunoSEQ multiplex PCR, and TCRdb's table has in-frame clones only and misses some. This sample yields some 150,000 clones, of which 84% are seen a single time; roughly 15% belongs to the top ten. Source material: PBMCs or T cells enriched from blood (not recorded which). The source is a man in his forties or fifties who had recovered from COVID-19. Each CDR3 is given with its conserved first and last residue. A D gene is named only where the DNA matches it firmly. A row's size may be missing; if present it is once, few, many or a size class.

D: TRBD2
size: NA
V: TRBV6-5
J: TRBJ2-3
DNA: TGTGCCAGCAGCGCCTCGGGGGGGAGCACAGATACGCAGTATTTT
CDR3: CASSASGGSTDTQYF

D: NA
size: NA
V: TRBV27
J: TRBJ2-1
DNA: TGTGCCAGCAGTTTATATGGGGGGGGCCTCTACAATGAGCAGTTCTTC
CDR3: CASSLYGGGLYNEQFF

D: NA
size: NA
V: TRBV13
J: TRBJ1-2
DNA: TGTGCCAGCAGCCCAGATGGGCAGGGGTATGGCTACACCTTC
CDR3: CASSPDGQGYGYTF

D: NA
size: NA
V: TRBV28
J: TRBJ1-1
DNA: TGTGCCAGCAGTTCCGGTGGAGGGGGGGACACTGAAGCTTTCTTT
CDR3: CASSSGGGGDTEAFF

D: NA
size: NA
V: TRBV6-1
J: TRBJ1-1
DNA: TGTGCCAGCAGTGATTCCCCTCTTGAAGCTTTCTTT
CDR3: CASSDSPLEAFF

D: NA
size: NA
V: TRBV4-1
J: TRBJ1-1
DNA: TGCGCCAGCAGCCCAGCCGGCGGGGGGAACACTGAAGCTTTCTTT
CDR3: CASSPAGGGNTEAFF

D: NA
size: NA
V: TRBV9
J: TRBJ2-3
DNA: TGTGCCAGCAGCGCGACTCCCTATACGCAGTATTTT
CDR3: CASSATPYTQYF

D: TRBD1
size: NA
V: TRBV6-5
J: TRBJ1-1
DNA: TGTGCCAGCAGTTACAGGTCAGGGGGGAACACTGAAGCTTTCTTT
CDR3: CASSYRSGGNTEAFF

D: TRBD1
size: NA
V: TRBV9
J: TRBJ2-7
DNA: TGTGCCAGCAGCGTCCGACAGGGGGGGAGTCCTGGGAACCCCTACGAGCAGTACTTC
CDR3: CASSVRQGGSPGNPYEQYF

D: NA
size: NA
V: TRBV9
J: TRBJ2-2
DNA: TGTGCCAGCAGCCCAACAGACCCCGGGGAGCTGTTTTTT
CDR3: CASSPTDPGELFF

D: TRBD1
size: once
V: TRBV5-1
J: TRBJ1-6
DNA: TGCGCCAGCAGCATTAGACAGGGGAGCTCCTATAATTCACCCCTCCACTTT
CDR3: CASSIRQGSSYNSPLHF

D: TRBD1
size: NA
V: TRBV9
J: TRBJ1-4
DNA: TGTGCCAGCAGCGTAGGAGTAGGAGGGGGCTTGGCAAATGAAAAACTGTTTTTT
CDR3: CASSVGVGGGLANEKLFF

D: NA
size: NA
V: TRBV21-1
J: TRBJ2-1
DNA: TGTGCCAGCAGCTGCCGGGACAGGGATGAGCAGTTCTTC
CDR3: CASSCRDRDEQFF

D: NA
size: NA
V: TRBV9
J: TRBJ1-2
DNA: TGTGCCAGCAGCGTAGACAGTACCTATGGCTACACCTTC
CDR3: CASSVDSTYGYTF

D: NA
size: NA
V: TRBV7-3
J: TRBJ1-6
DNA: TGTGCCAGCAGCTCAGGGGTGGGTAATTCACCCCTCCACTTT
CDR3: CASSSGVGNSPLHF

D: NA
size: NA
V: TRBV2
J: TRBJ1-5
DNA: TGTGCCCAGGGACTGGCTGATCAGCCCCAGCATTTT
CDR3: CAQGLADQPQHF

D: TRBD1
size: NA
V: TRBV7-9
J: TRBJ2-1
DNA: TGTGCCAGCAGCTCAGTGTCAGGACAGGGGTCCAATGAGCAGTTCTTC
CDR3: CASSSVSGQGSNEQFF

D: NA
size: NA
V: TRBV30
J: TRBJ2-7
DNA: TGTGCCTGGAGTGTTTCCATTCCCTACGAGCAGTACTTC
CDR3: CAWSVSIPYEQYF

D: TRBD2
size: NA
V: TRBV2
J: TRBJ2-1
DNA: TGTGCCAGCAGTGGGAATAGCGGGCCCTACAATGAGCAGTTCTTC
CDR3: CASSGNSGPYNEQFF

D: NA
size: NA
V: TRBV18
J: TRBJ1-2
DNA: TGTGCCAGCTCATTAAGGGGCGCGGACTATGGCTACACCTTC
CDR3: CASSLRGADYGYTF

D: TRBD1
size: NA
V: TRBV18
J: TRBJ2-7
DNA: TGTGCCAGCTCACCCAGGGGGCCTACCTACGAGCAGTACTTC
CDR3: CASSPRGPTYEQYF

D: TRBD1
size: NA
V: TRBV11-2
J: TRBJ1-6
DNA: TGTGCCAGCAGCTCACCGACAGGGCAGAATTCACCCCTCCACTTT
CDR3: CASSSPTGQNSPLHF

D: TRBD1
size: NA
V: TRBV6-1
J: TRBJ2-2
DNA: TGTGCCAGCAGTGAATCGACAGGGGACACCGGGGAGCTGTTTTTT
CDR3: CASSESTGDTGELFF

D: NA
size: NA
V: TRBV7-3
J: TRBJ1-5
DNA: TGTGCCAGCAGTTTCACAGGGTATCAGCCCCAGCATTTT
CDR3: CASSFTGYQPQHF

D: NA
size: NA
V: TRBV12-3/TRBV12-4
J: TRBJ1-2
DNA: TGTGCCAGCTCATGGGCCCCCGGTGGCTACACCTTC
CDR3: CASSWAPGGYTF

D: NA
size: NA
V: TRBV28
J: TRBJ1-3
DNA: TGTGCCAGCAGGCTGGACAGAGTGGGAAACACCATATATTTT
CDR3: CASRLDRVGNTIYF

D: NA
size: few
V: TRBV3-1/TRBV3-2
J: TRBJ1-1
DNA: TGTGCCAGCAGCCAAGGGGGGGTCTTCGACACTGAAGCTTTCTTT
CDR3: CASSQGGVFDTEAFF

D: TRBD2
size: NA
V: TRBV6-6
J: TRBJ2-7
DNA: TGTGCCACAGGAATAGCGGGTGCCTACGAGCAGTACTTC
CDR3: CATGIAGAYEQYF

D: TRBD1
size: NA
V: TRBV11-2
J: TRBJ2-3
DNA: TGTGCCAGCAGCCCCGACAGGGGGCGCTTGGATACGCAGTATTTT
CDR3: CASSPDRGRLDTQYF

D: TRBD1
size: NA
V: TRBV5-1
J: TRBJ1-2
DNA: TGCGCCAGCAGCTCGACGGGACAGAACTATGGCTACACCTTC
CDR3: CASSSTGQNYGYTF

D: NA
size: NA
V: TRBV30
J: TRBJ1-5
DNA: TGTGCCTGGAGTGGTGGACAGAGCAATCAGCCCCAGCATTTT
CDR3: CAWSGGQSNQPQHF

D: NA
size: NA
V: TRBV7-8
J: TRBJ2-7
DNA: TGTGCCAGCAGTCAGGGGCACTCTTCCTACGAGCAGTACTTC
CDR3: CASSQGHSSYEQYF

D: NA
size: once
V: TRBV30
J: TRBJ2-7
DNA: TGTGCCTGGAGTCGGTCTGTCCCCCCCTACGAGCAGTACTTC
CDR3: CAWSRSVPPYEQYF

D: TRBD2
size: NA
V: TRBV5-1
J: TRBJ2-5
DNA: TGCGCCAGCAGCCCCGGCCGGGGGGTGACGGCGGAGACCCAGTACTTC
CDR3: CASSPGRGVTAETQYF

D: TRBD1
size: few
V: TRBV5-1
J: TRBJ2-3
DNA: TGCGCCAGCAGCTCGGGGACAGGGAGATCTATCAGCACAGATACGCAGTATTTT
CDR3: CASSSGTGRSISTDTQYF

D: TRBD1
size: NA
V: TRBV5-5
J: TRBJ1-3
DNA: TGTGCCAGCAGCTCGGGACAGGGGTTTGCTGGAAACACCATATATTTT
CDR3: CASSSGQGFAGNTIYF

D: TRBD1
size: NA
V: TRBV4-1
J: TRBJ1-5
DNA: TGCGCCAGCAGCCAAGAGTCGACAGGGTATCAGCCCCAGCATTTT
CDR3: CASSQESTGYQPQHF

D: NA
size: NA
V: TRBV18
J: TRBJ2-3
DNA: TGTGCCAGCTCTTTGACCGGGATCACAGATACGCAGTATTTT
CDR3: CASSLTGITDTQYF

D: NA
size: NA
V: TRBV6-5
J: TRBJ1-2
DNA: TGTGCCAGCAGCGAGATCGGGGTTGGCTATGGCTACACCTTC
CDR3: CASSEIGVGYGYTF

D: NA
size: NA
V: TRBV3-1/TRBV3-2
J: TRBJ2-7
DNA: TGTGCCAGCAGTACAATGGGAGACGAGCAGTACTTC
CDR3: CASSTMGDEQYF

D: NA
size: NA
V: TRBV30
J: TRBJ2-2
DNA: TGTGCCTGGAGTGTACATAGTAGCGCCGGGGAGCTGTTTTTT
CDR3: CAWSVHSSAGELFF

D: TRBD2
size: few
V: TRBV3-1/TRBV3-2
J: TRBJ2-2
DNA: TGTGCCACCACGGGGGGGCCGGGCACCGGGGAGCTGTTTTTT
CDR3: CATTGGPGTGELFF

D: NA
size: NA
V: TRBV7-6
J: TRBJ1-5
DNA: TGTGCCAGCAGTGATTACCCGGTTCAGGGTCAGCCCCAGCATTTT
CDR3: CASSDYPVQGQPQHF

D: NA
size: NA
V: TRBV18
J: TRBJ1-4
DNA: TGTGCCAGCTCCCCCACAATATCAAGAGGGCAGATGGGAGAAAAACTGTTTTTT
CDR3: CASSPTISRGQMGEKLFF

D: TRBD2
size: NA
V: TRBV18
J: TRBJ2-7
DNA: TGTGCCAGCTCACCCCGGTCTAGCGGGGGGGCATCCTACGAGCAGTACTTC
CDR3: CASSPRSSGGASYEQYF

D: NA
size: NA
V: TRBV9
J: TRBJ1-3
DNA: TGTGCCAGCAGCGGACTCTCCGGGACAACACCTGGAAACACCATATATTTT
CDR3: CASSGLSGTTPGNTIYF

D: NA
size: NA
V: TRBV5-1
J: TRBJ1-5
DNA: TGCGCCAGCAGTCCCGGGACATTCGGTCAGCCCCAGCATTTT
CDR3: CASSPGTFGQPQHF

D: NA
size: NA
V: TRBV5-1
J: TRBJ2-4
DNA: TGCGCCAGCAGCCTACAGGCTCTAGGGGCCAAAAACATTCAGTACTTC
CDR3: CASSLQALGAKNIQYF

D: NA
size: once
V: TRBV5-5
J: TRBJ1-2
DNA: TGTGCCAGCAGCTTGCGAGATCATGGCTACACCTTC
CDR3: CASSLRDHGYTF

D: NA
size: NA
V: TRBV6-5
J: TRBJ1-2
DNA: TGTGCCAGCAGCCCCACAGGCGGCTATGGCTACACCTTC
CDR3: CASSPTGGYGYTF

D: NA
size: NA
V: TRBV7-6
J: TRBJ1-3
DNA: TGTGCCAGCAGCTCCCCAGGGGATAGCTCTGGAAACACCATATATTTT
CDR3: CASSSPGDSSGNTIYF